This entry lists 26 T cell receptor beta chains sequenced from one sample in a study of blood T cell repertoires in COVID-19. Only in-frame clones appear in the TCRdb table, and some are missing; sequencing was by immunoSEQ multiplex PCR. The table lists tens of thousands of clones, roughly 91% of them singletons. Sequenced sample: peripheral blood. The source of these receptors is a woman aged 80 or over with acute or convalescent COVID-19.

The chain has TRBV4-1 and TRBJ2-7; TRBD2 agrees at 9 bases. V dropped 1 base and J dropped 2; count of bases not matched to a gene: 15. CDR1 MGHRA and CDR2 YSYEKL come from the germline V gene. This CDR3 has 19 residues. The CDR3 coding sequence is TGCGCCAGCAGCCAAGGTGGCGGGAGGGCCTTTACTTATGCCTACGAGCAGTACTTC. Its protein product is CASSQGGGRAFTYAYEQYF.

This chain joins TRBV10-3 and TRBJ2-3; 7 bases line up with TRBD2. CDR1 is ENHRY and CDR2 is SYGVKD in the germline V gene. J gave up 6 bases and V 2 bases, and 2 bases lay outside the gene matches. This CDR3 has 13 residues. The CDR3 loop reads CAISEREVDTQYF. The DNA of the CDR3 is TGTGCCATCAGTGAGCGGGAGGTGGATACGCAGTATTTT.

The chain joins TRBV3-1 (or the pseudogene TRBV3-2) to TRBJ1-6; D not certain. The length of the CDR3 is 17 residues. V lost 2 bases and J 9 bases, leaving 20 bases between the germline ends. Germline V gives CDR1 LGHDT, CDR2 YNNKEL (reference sequence). DNA for the CDR3: TGTGCCAGCAGCCAATCAACGGCGTGGCAGGCGGGTTCACCCCTCCACTTT. It specifies CASSQSTAWQAGSPLHF.

The chain recombines TRBV27 with TRBJ2-7, with D maybe TRBD1 (5 bases). Trimming shortened V by 2 bases and J by 0 bases, and 11 bases separated the two germline ends. This CDR3 is built from 15 residues. Germline V gene data show CDR1 as MNHEY and CDR2 as SMNVEV (reference sequence). In DNA, the CDR3 is TGTGCCAGCAGTTTACAGGGTGGAACCTCCTACGAGCAGTACTTC. This codes for CASSLQGGTSYEQYF.

A single count supports this clone. The CDR3 bases are TGCGCCAGCAGCTTAGACAGGTTGAGCACAGATACGCAGTATTTT. It specifies CASSLDRLSTDTQYF. This rearrangement joins TRBV5-1 to TRBJ2-3; D perhaps matches TRBD1 (6 bases). This CDR3 contains 15 residues. The V gene lost 2 bases and the J gene lost 0 bases, with 10 bases spanning the gap. Germline CDR1 and CDR2: SGHRS and YFSETQ.

This clone was recorded only once. The CDR3 reads CASSQEIRAGRNEQFF. The DNA of the CDR3 is TGCGCCAGCAGCCAAGAGATCCGGGCAGGGAGGAATGAGCAGTTCTTC. J is TRBJ2-1 and V is TRBV4-1; D is perhaps TRBD2 (6 bases). V was clipped by 0 bases and J by 7 bases, with 16 bases between them. CDR1 and CDR2 (germline): MGHRA, YSYEKL. The CDR3 consists of 16 residues.

On this clone: Germline and junction disagree at one end, which may indicate a read error. The rearrangement joins TRBV7-7 to TRBJ1-2, with 7 bases aligning to TRBD1. The length of the CDR3 is 15 residues. Germline loops: CDR1 SSHAT, CDR2 FNYEAQ (reference sequence). The CDR3 here is CASRPLDRVFGGYTF. CDR3 DNA sequence: TGTGCTAGCAGACCCCTCGACAGGGTCTTTGGGGGCTACACCTTC. The full variable domain, in which reference TRBV7-7 and TRBJ1-2 provide the parts outside the CDR3, is GAGVSQSPRYKVTKRGQDVTLRCDPISSHATLYWYQQALGQGPEFLTYFNYEAQPDKSGLPSDRFSAERPEGSISTLTIQRTEQRDSAMYRCASRPLDRVFGGYTFGSGTRLTVV.

This clone was found once. The chain has TRBV27 and TRBJ1-1, with 9 nucleotides matching TRBD1. From germline, CDR1 is MNHEY and CDR2 SMNVEV (reference sequence). With 5 bases clipped from V and 6 bases from J, the junction kept 7 bases outside the gene matches. The length of the CDR3 is 14 residues. CDR3 nucleotide sequence: TGTGCCAGCAGTATCGGACAGGGGAGGGCTGAAGCTTTCTTT. Translation: CASSIGQGRAEAFF.

V is TRBV2 and J is TRBJ1-2, with TRBD1 matching over 8 bases. Germline V gives CDR1 SNHLY, CDR2 FYNNEI. V shed 3 bases and J 2 bases; nucleotides not matched to a gene: 5. The CDR3 length is 15 residues. The CDR3 here is CASSDPDRGNYGYTF. CDR3 coding DNA: TGTGCCAGCAGTGACCCCGACAGGGGCAACTATGGCTACACCTTC. Using reference TRBV2 and TRBJ1-2 for the parts outside the CDR3, the full variable domain is EPEVTQTPSHQVTQMGQEVILRCVPISNHLYFYWYRQILGQKVEFLVSFYNNEISEKSEIFDDQFSVERPDGSNFTLKIRSTKLEDSAMYFCASSDPDRGNYGYTFGSGTRLTVV.

This clone was seen only once. V and J are TRBV4-3 and TRBJ2-3, with D unclear. CDR1 LGHNA and CDR2 YSLEER come from the germline V gene. Trimming cost V 3 bases and J 2 bases, with 18 bases left between them. The CDR3 has 17 residues. CDR3 sequence reads: CASSQQGARFYTDTQYF. CDR3 bases: TGCGCCAGCAGCCAGCAAGGAGCCCGGTTTTACACAGATACGCAGTATTTT.

The CDR3 nucleotides read TGTGCTAGTGGTTTGGTACAAGTCCGGGCGGGCACCGGGGAGCTGTTTTTT. The encoded protein is CASGLVQVRAGTGELFF. V and J are TRBV12-5 and TRBJ2-2; D perhaps matches TRBD2 (5 bases). The germline CDR1 and CDR2 sequences are LGHNT and FRNRAP. V lost 0 bases, J lost 4 bases, and 15 bases lay in between. This CDR3 comprises 17 residues.

The chain uses TRBV11-2 and TRBJ2-7, with D possibly being TRBD2 (6 bases). This CDR3 comprises 13 residues. Germline CDR1 and CDR2: SGHAT and FQNNGV. Trimming shortened V by 0 bases and J by 11 bases, and 14 bases separated the two germline ends. CDR3 region: CASSLDRVGGEYF. CDR3 sequence (DNA): TGTGCCAGCAGCTTAGATCGGGTCGGAGGGGAGTACTTC.

The chain carries TRBV27 and TRBJ2-7, with 12 bases identical to TRBD2. There are 17 residues in the CDR3. Germline assignment: CDR1 MNHEY and CDR2 SMNVEV (reference sequence). Trimming at V came to 5 bases and at J to 3 bases, leaving 11 bases not matched to a gene. CDR3 region: CASSLGTSGLRDYEQYF. The CDR3 coding sequence is TGTGCCAGCAGTCTCGGGACTAGCGGGTTACGAGACTACGAGCAGTACTTC.

The rearrangement joins TRBV3-1 (or the pseudogene TRBV3-2) to TRBJ2-5, with TRBD1 matching over 8 bases. The CDR3 sequence is 14 residues long. The V segment lost 4 bases and the J segment 4 bases; nucleotides outside the gene matches: 5. Germline CDR1 reads LGHDT; CDR2 reads YNNKEL (reference sequence). CDR3 sequence reads: CASSRTTGAETQYF. CDR3 DNA: TGTGCCAGCAGCCGGACGACAGGGGCAGAGACCCAGTACTTC.

The rearrangement uses TRBV19 and TRBJ1-2, with D hard to call. The CDR3 has 13 amino acids. Germline CDR1 reads LNHDA; CDR2 reads SQIVND (reference sequence). V was cut by 7 bases and J by 4 bases, with 13 bases left in between. CDR3 protein: CASNEGSVYGYTF. CDR3 sequence (DNA): TGTGCCAGTAACGAGGGATCCGTCTATGGCTACACCTTC.

The chain is built from TRBV30 and TRBJ2-1; the match to TRBD2 covers 7 bases. V lost 1 base, J lost 6 bases, and 12 bases stayed unmatched. This CDR3 has 16 residues. Per germline, CDR1 GTSNPN and CDR2 SVGIG (reference sequence). The CDR3 region has the DNA TGTGCCTGGAGTGGACGACTAGCCGGAGGTTCCAATGAGCAGTTCTTC. Translated, it gives CAWSGRLAGGSNEQFF.

The chain carries TRBV27 and TRBJ2-7; 9 nucleotides line up with TRBD1. Germline CDR1 reads MNHEY; CDR2 reads SMNVEV (reference sequence). This CDR3 is 14 amino acids long. Trimming removed 2 bases from V and 2 bases from J; junction bases left unmatched: 1. This chain's CDR3 is CASSLRQGAYEQYF. The CDR3 coding sequence is TGTGCCAGCAGTTTAAGACAGGGGGCCTACGAGCAGTACTTC.

The chain couples TRBV29-1 to TRBJ1-1; the match to TRBD1 covers 7 bases. V trimming: 6 bases; J trimming: 4 bases; junction bases outside the gene matches: 2. Per germline, CDR1 SQVTM and CDR2 ANQGSEA. This CDR3 region has 11 residues. The CDR3 region is CSVRQGTEAFF. The CDR3 DNA sequence: TGCAGCGTCAGACAGGGCACTGAAGCTTTCTTT.

This rearrangement joins TRBV3-1 (or the pseudogene TRBV3-2) to TRBJ2-7; D ambiguous. This CDR3 region has 12 residues. Per germline, CDR1 LGHDT and CDR2 YNNKEL (reference sequence). Trimming left V 4 bases short and J 2 bases short, with 6 bases between. The CDR3 region has the DNA TGTGCCAGCAGCCTCACTACCTACGAGCAGTACTTC. Amino acids: CASSLTTYEQYF.

This clone was observed a single time. This chain uses TRBV5-1 with TRBJ1-2, with 12 bases that match TRBD1. Trimming cost V 3 bases and J 7 bases; bases outside gene matches: 4. The CDR3 has 14 amino acids. CDR1 SGHRS and CDR2 YFSETQ come from the germline V gene. CDR3 sequence (DNA): TGCGCCAGCAGCTCGGGACAGGGGGCGGTTGGCTACACCTTC. Amino acid sequence: CASSSGQGAVGYTF. The full variable domain, in which reference TRBV5-1 and TRBJ1-2 provide the parts outside the CDR3, is KAGVTQTPRYLIKTRGQQVTLSCSPISGHRSVSWYQQTPGQGLQFLFEYFSETQRNKGNFPGRFSGRQFSNSRSEMNVSTLELGDSALYLCASSSGQGAVGYTFGSGTRLTVV.

The V and J genes are TRBV6-1 and TRBJ2-5; 7 nucleotides align to TRBD1. The CDR3 is 14 amino acids. Germline trimming cut 2 bases from V and 2 bases from J; bases unmatched to any gene: 2. Germline CDR1 is MNHNS and CDR2 is SASEGT. As DNA, the CDR3 is TGTGCCAGCAGTGAACAACAGGGGCAAGAGACCCAGTACTTC. This codes for CASSEQQGQETQYF.

The chain recombines TRBV19 with TRBJ2-1, with TRBD2 matching over 8 bases. This CDR3 is built from 15 residues. V lost 2 bases to trimming and J lost 4 bases; unmatched junction nucleotides: 4. Germline CDR1 and CDR2: LNHDA and SQIVND (reference sequence). CDR3 region: CASSIQAGVYNEQFF. The CDR3 region has the DNA TGTGCCAGTAGTATACAAGCGGGAGTTTACAATGAGCAGTTCTTC.

V gene TRBV19 combines with J gene TRBJ1-5; the match to TRBD1 covers 7 bases. Germline V gene sequence: CDR1 LNHDA, CDR2 SQIVND (reference sequence). This CDR3 has 16 residues. With V trimmed by 3 bases and J by 2 bases, 7 bases remained unmatched. The CDR3 coding sequence is TGTGCCAGTAGTATCGCGGGGACAGTGGGCAATCAGCCCCAGCATTTT. It translates to CASSIAGTVGNQPQHF.

The chain uses TRBV5-3 and TRBJ2-1; 9 bases align to TRBD1. TRBV5-3 is recorded as an ORF, its role being uncertain. This CDR3 contains 15 residues. The V gene end was trimmed by 4 bases and the J gene end by 3 bases; junction bases not matched to a gene: 5. The DNA of the CDR3 is TGTGCCAGAAGCGGGGACAGGGTTAGCTACAATGAGCAGTTCTTC. Its translation is CARSGDRVSYNEQFF.

V usage is TRBV3-1 (or the pseudogene TRBV3-2) and J usage is TRBJ1-2; D not certain. CDR3 size: 15 residues. Germline assignment: CDR1 LGHDT and CDR2 YNNKEL (reference sequence). Trimming removed 0 bases at V and 7 bases at J, with 15 bases between. CDR3 protein: CASSQERELVGGYTF. Here the CDR3 DNA reads TGTGCCAGCAGCCAAGAGAGGGAGTTGGTTGGTGGCTACACCTTC.

This clone has more than one count but fewer than ten. The chain has TRBV12-3 or TRBV12-4 and TRBJ1-3; no clear D. Trimming removed 3 bases at V and 10 bases at J, with 10 bases between. The CDR3 sequence is 12 residues long. CDR3 DNA: TGTGCCAGCAGTTTTGTCGAGGAGACCATATATTTT. Translation: CASSFVEETIYF.